A single sample gave rise to the 19 T cell receptor beta chains below, sequenced in a study of CD8+ T cells in alopecia areata. Sorting of pooled cutaneous lymph node cells was based on CD4, CD8alpha, NKG2D, NKG2ACE and other markers. Extraction of RNA preceded its reverse transcription into cDNA, which served as the sequencing template. The method was immunoSEQ multiplex PCR; TCRdb's version includes in-frame clones alone and lacks a portion of them. The table lists about 300,000 clones, no singletons, with 1.2% in the top ten. The sequenced sample consisted of CD4+ T cells sorted from a lymph node. These receptors were taken from a C3H/HeJ mouse with alopecia areata. For this mouse line, the MHC haplotype is H2-k.

This clone was counted between two and nine times. The gene names given are mouse names. Read data end 4 residues before the CDR3 end; the end is taken from the germline J gene. This chain links TRBV1 with TRBJ2-1, with 11 bases identical to TRBD2. Germline lookup yields CDR1 NSQYPW and CDR2 LRSPGD (reference sequence). The CDR3 contains 15 residues. The CDR3 loop is CTCSAELGGLAEQFF. The part of the CDR3 DNA that was read is TGCACCTGCAGTGCAGAACTGGGGGGGCTCGCT. The entire variable domain, with the rest obtained from reference TRBV1 and TRBJ2-1, is as follows: VTLLEQNPRWRLVPRGQAVNLRCILKNSQYPWMSWYQQDLQKQLQWLFTLRSPGDKEVKSLPGADYLATRVTDTELRLQVANMSQGRTLYCTCSAELGGLAEQFFGPGTRLTVL.

This clone occurred a few times. Genes and germline come from the mouse. Read coverage stops 4 residues before the CDR3 terminus; the germline J gene supplies the remainder. The chain uses TRBV3 and TRBJ1-2; tentatively, D is TRBD1 (6 bases). The CDR3 runs 14 residues. The germline CDR1 and CDR2 sequences are SNHLY and FYNGKV (reference sequence). The chain's CDR3 is CASSLKGERSDYTF. The sequenced CDR3 bases are TGTGCCAGCAGCTTAAAGGGGGAAAGGTCC.

This clone has just a few counts. The germline and genes are mouse ones. The read terminates 3 residues before the CDR3 end, so the remaining end is supplied by the germline J gene. The chain joins TRBV19 to TRBJ1-6, with TRBD1 matching 8 bases. TRBJ1-6 is an ORF, and what it does is uncertain. The CDR3 is 15 residues long. After removal of 4 bases from V and 4 bases from J, the junction contained 4 bases not matched to a gene. Germline assignment: CDR1 FNHDT and CDR2 SITEND (reference sequence). Incomplete CDR3 DNA: TGTGCCAGCAGTCCCCGGACAGGGTATAATTCGCCC. Protein: CASSPRTGYNSP. The full CDR3 reads CASSPRTGYNSPLYF.

About this clone itself: The germline and genes are mouse ones. Here the CDR3 reads CASSDKDREDTQYF. The part of the CDR3 DNA that was read is TGTGCCAGCAGTGATAAAGACAGGGAGGAC. The chain couples TRBV13-1 to TRBJ2-5, with 7 bases aligning to TRBD1. The read halts 4 residues ahead of the CDR3 end, with the missing end drawn from the germline J gene. Germline CDR1 NSHNY, CDR2 SYGAGN. The CDR3 runs to 14 residues.

As regards this clone: The gene symbols are mouse symbols. Coverage ceases 4 residues before the CDR3 finishes, and the germline J gene fills in the end. The V and J genes are TRBV13-2 and TRBJ2-5, with 11 nucleotides matching TRBD2. J was trimmed by 3 bases and V by 3 bases; bases with no gene match: 3. The V gene's germline CDR1 is NNHNN and CDR2 SYGAGS (reference sequence). This CDR3 is built from 15 residues. The CDR3 sequence is CASGVTGGGQDTQYF. CDR3 DNA (partial): TGTGCCAGCGGTGTGACTGGGGGGGGTCAAGAC.

This clone appeared a few times. All gene names here are mouse names. Read data end 4 residues before the CDR3 end; the end is taken from the germline J gene. The rearrangement uses TRBV1 and TRBJ1-1, with 7 bases fitting TRBD1. The CDR3 consists of 13 residues. The germline gives CDR1 NSQYPW, CDR2 LRSPGD (reference sequence). The covered CDR3 bases are TGCACCTGCAGTGCAACCCGGGACAGA. It yields the protein CTCSATRDR. The complete CDR3 sequence is CTCSATRDREVFF.

About this clone itself: Gene and germline names: mouse. The CDR3 end lies 3 residues beyond the end of the read and is filled in from the germline J gene. At the DNA level, this CDR3 is encoded by other sequences in the same sample as well. The rearrangement joins TRBV13-3 to TRBJ1-6; the match to TRBD1 covers 8 bases. TRBJ1-6 is given ORF status, its function remaining uncertain. The CDR3 covers 15 residues. CDR1 and CDR2 from the germline V gene are NNHDY and SYVADS. Trimming at V came to 2 bases and at J to 2 bases, leaving 0 bases not matched to a gene. The DNA read from the CDR3 is TGTGCCAGCAGTGAACAGGGGGCCTATAATTCGCCC. Residues: CASSEQGAYNSP. The whole CDR3 protein reads CASSEQGAYNSPLYF.

This clone was counted only a few times. Gene and germline names: mouse. The read gets to within 4 residues of the CDR3 end, and the germline J gene fills in the rest. The chain uses TRBV13-3 and TRBJ2-2, with TRBD1 as a possible D gene (5 bases). The CDR3 length is 15 residues. Germline assignment: CDR1 NNHDY and CDR2 SYVADS. Trimming left V 2 bases short and J 2 bases short, with 10 bases between. The covered CDR3 bases are TGTGCCAGCAGTGAAAGGGGATGGAACACCGGG. The encoded protein is CASSERGWNTG. The whole CDR3 sequence reads CASSERGWNTGQLYF. Together with reference TRBV13-3 and TRBJ2-2, the CDR3 gives the full variable domain: EAAVTQSPRSKVAVTGGKVTLSCHQTNNHDYMYWYRQDTGHGLRLIHYSYVADSTEKGDIPDGYKASRPSQENFSLILELASLSQTAVYFCASSERGWNTGQLYFGEGSKLTVL.

Note on this clone: Germline and genes here are mouse. The CDR3 end lies 4 residues beyond the end of the read and is filled in from the germline J gene. Other DNA sequences of this sample code for an identical CDR3. The chain carries TRBV5 and TRBJ1-2; 7 bases are a match to TRBD1. The ends lost 4 bases at V and 0 bases at J; junction bases unmatched: 5. This CDR3 spans 15 amino acids. The germline V gene encodes CDR1 LGHNA and CDR2 YNLKQL (reference sequence). Incomplete CDR3 DNA: TGTGCCAGCAGCCCCCACAGGGGCGCAAACTCC. Translating it yields CASSPHRGANS. The whole CDR3 is CASSPHRGANSDYTF.

Details on this clone: Gene names are the mouse ones. With the read ending 4 residues before the CDR3 end, the germline J gene is used to fill in that end. The genes are TRBV13-3 and TRBJ2-5; weak D call: TRBD1 (6 bases). Germline V gene sequence: CDR1 NNHDY, CDR2 SYVADS. The CDR3 spans 13 residues. The CDR3 sequence: CASRGRGRDTQYF. The CDR3 DNA, read in part, is TGTGCCAGCAGGGGCAGGGGTCGGGAC.

This clone showed up just a few times. The gene names given are mouse names. The read falls 4 residues short of the CDR3 end, and the missing part is taken from the germline J gene. The V gene is TRBV1, the J gene TRBJ2-1; possible D gene TRBD1, 5 bases. CDR3 size: 11 residues. Germline CDR1 reads NSQYPW; CDR2 reads LRSPGD (reference sequence). The sequenced part of the CDR3 DNA is TGCACCTGCAGTGGGACAGCT. It encodes CTCSGTA. The whole CDR3 reads CTCSGTAEQFF.

A few counts support this clone. Genes and germline are mouse. The CDR3 end falls 4 residues outside the read, so it is completed with the germline J gene. The chain combines TRBV19 with TRBJ2-1; tentatively, D is TRBD2 (6 bases). V was shortened by 4 bases and J by 6 bases, with 11 bases between the two germline ends. CDR3 length: 13 amino acids. Germline assignment: CDR1 FNHDT and CDR2 SITEND (reference sequence). CDR3 DNA (partial): TGTGCCAGCAGTCCCCTGGGGCTTGCT. Protein product: CASSPLGLA. The entire CDR3 sequence reads CASSPLGLAEQFF. The full variable domain, completed using reference TRBV19 and TRBJ2-1, is GGIITQTPKFLIGQEGQKLTLKCQQNFNHDTMYWYRQDSGKGLRLIYYSITENDLQKGDLSEGYDASREKKSSFSLTVTSAQKNEMAVFLCASSPLGLAEQFFGPGTRLTVL.

Comments on this clone: Gene names refer to mouse genes. Read data end 4 residues before the CDR3 end; the end is taken from the germline J gene. This sequence joins TRBV17 and TRBJ1-1; D is perhaps TRBD1 (5 bases). Germline V gene sequence: CDR1 MNHDT, CDR2 YYDKIL. The CDR3 spans 13 residues. V shed 1 base and J shed 4 bases, with 7 bases lying between them. The CDR3 loop reads CASSRGRGTEVFF. The covered CDR3 bases are TGTGCTAGCAGTAGAGGGAGGGGCACA.

This clone has only a few counts. Gene names denote mouse genes. The CDR3 goes on 4 residues after the read ends, and that part is filled in from the germline J gene. This chain links TRBV19 with TRBJ1-2, with 7 bases aligning to TRBD1. This CDR3 comprises 13 residues. Germline assignment: CDR1 FNHDT and CDR2 SITEND (reference sequence). With V trimmed by 6 bases and J by 2 bases, 4 bases remained unmatched. CDR3 bases read: TGTGCCAGCAAGCAACAGGGGAACTCC. Amino acid sequence: CASKQQGNS. The entire CDR3 protein reads CASKQQGNSDYTF.

To note about this clone: The genes and germline here are from mouse. Read coverage stops 4 residues before the CDR3 terminus; the germline J gene supplies the remainder. The V gene is TRBV13-3, the J gene TRBJ1-1, with D possibly TRBD1 on 6 matching bases. The CDR3 has 15 residues. Germline CDR1 reads NNHDY; CDR2 reads SYVADS. Trimming left V 3 bases short and J 3 bases short, with 15 bases between. The covered CDR3 bases are TGTGCCAGCAGTGGGTCCCCAGGGGAGGACACA. As protein: CASSGSPGEDT. The entire CDR3 reads CASSGSPGEDTEVFF.

This clone was seen only a few times. Mouse gene names and germline throughout. The read ends 4 residues before the CDR3 terminus; that terminus is restored from the germline J gene. The chain joins TRBV19 to TRBJ1-2; 10 nucleotides line up with TRBD1. The J segment lost 4 bases and the V segment lost 7 bases, leaving 4 bases of the junction unmatched. The CDR3 is made up of 13 amino acids. The V gene's germline CDR1 is FNHDT and CDR2 SITEND (reference sequence). CDR3 DNA (partial): TGTGCCAGCGGGACAGGGGTTAGCTCC. Protein: CASGTGVSS. The entire CDR3 is CASGTGVSSDYTF.

The sample holds a few counts of this clone. Mouse gene names and germline throughout. Read sequence stops 4 residues before the CDR3 end, and the germline J gene provides the missing end. This chain joins TRBV13-1 and TRBJ2-1, with a possible D match to TRBD2 (5 bases). Trimming shortened V by 5 bases and J by 4 bases, and 10 bases separated the two germline ends. CDR1 is NSHNY, CDR2 SYGAGN, per germline. There are 13 residues in the CDR3. The CDR3 spells CASSPMGYAEQFF. The sequenced CDR3 bases are TGTGCCAGCAGCCCTATGGGGTATGCT.

Only a few counts were recorded for this clone. Gene names follow the mouse nomenclature. The CDR3 sequence is CASSIQLQSSDYTF. The covered CDR3 bases are TGTGCCAGCAGTATACAGCTGCAAAGCTCC. This rearrangement joins TRBV19 to TRBJ1-2; D not certain. The read terminates 4 residues ahead of where the CDR3 ends, so the germline J gene completes it. Germline CDR1 is FNHDT and CDR2 is SITEND (reference sequence). This CDR3 is 14 amino acids long. V was shortened by 1 base and J by 4 bases, with 11 bases between the two germline ends.

This clone has more than one count but fewer than ten. Gene names refer to mouse genes. The sequence runs out 4 residues before the end of the CDR3; the remainder is reconstructed from the germline J gene. The chain couples TRBV19 to TRBJ2-7; TRBD1 matches 9 bases. The germline CDR1 and CDR2 sequences are FNHDT and SITEND (reference sequence). CDR3 length equals 16 residues. This chain's CDR3 is CASSIGAPGQGYEQYF. Partial CDR3 DNA: TGTGCCAGCAGTATAGGAGCCCCGGGACAGGGATAT.